Shown below are 11 T cell receptor beta chains from a single sample sequenced in a study of blood T cell repertoires in COVID-19. The protocol was immunoSEQ multiplex PCR, while the TCRdb copy is restricted to in-frame clones and leaves out a portion. Here the sample spans roughly 120,000 clones, 70% to 90% being singletons. The sequenced sample was peripheral blood. These receptors originate from a man aged 25-45 years with acute or convalescent COVID-19.

A single count supports this clone. The gene calls are TRBV5-1 and TRBJ2-7, with 7 bases identical to TRBD2. CDR1 SGHRS and CDR2 YFSETQ come from the germline V gene. Unmatched junction bases numbered 11, after V lost 0 bases and J lost 2 bases. CDR3 length equals 17 residues. The CDR3 protein is CASSLDPGGSGPYEQYV. CDR3 in DNA: TGCGCCAGCAGCTTGGATCCGGGCGGGAGCGGGCCCTACGAGCAGTACGTC.

The chain employs TRBV4-3 and TRBJ1-5; TRBD1 might be the D (6 bases). Germline CDR1 and CDR2: LGHNA and YSLEER. The CDR3 is 15 residues long. V was shortened by 2 bases and J by 5 bases, with 13 bases between the two germline ends. The CDR3 loop is CASSQIRGAHQPQHF. DNA of the CDR3: TGCGCCAGCAGCCAAATCCGGGGGGCACATCAGCCCCAGCATTTT.

This chain uses TRBV6-5 with TRBJ1-6; possibly TRBD1 for D (5 bases). The CDR3 has 14 residues. The germline gives CDR1 MNHEY, CDR2 SVGAGI. V lost 11 bases to trimming and J lost 8 bases, with 19 bases between them. The CDR3 DNA follows: TGTGCCGAGATAACTGGGGGAGGGGATTCACCCCTCCACTTT. Protein product: CAEITGGGDSPLHF.

This chain links TRBV9 with TRBJ1-3; D remains unclear. The V gene's germline CDR1 is SGDLS and CDR2 YYNGEE. The CDR3 loop spans 18 amino acids. Trimming removed 0 bases from V and 0 bases from J, with 16 bases in between. CDR3 nucleotides: TGTGCCAGCAGCGTAGATTTGGAGGTGCCCTACTCTGGAAACACCATATATTTT. Encoded protein: CASSVDLEVPYSGNTIYF.

J is TRBJ1-2 and V is TRBV4-3, with a tentative D call TRBD1 (5 bases). CDR1 and CDR2 from the germline V gene are LGHNA and YSLEER. Deletions cut 3 bases from V and 4 bases from J, with 12 bases between. The CDR3 covers 14 residues. The CDR3 region has the DNA TGCGCCAGCAGCCAGACGGCAGGGATCTATGGCTACACCTTC. Translation: CASSQTAGIYGYTF.

J is TRBJ1-5 and V is TRBV6-6, with 11 positions matching TRBD1. V lost 5 bases to trimming and J lost 7 bases; unmatched junction nucleotides: 16. Germline assignment: CDR1 MNHNY and CDR2 SVGAGI (reference sequence). CDR3 length equals 18 residues. CDR3 in amino acids: CASSPDRGRMVSGQPQHF. CDR3 nucleotides: TGTGCCAGCAGTCCGGACAGGGGGCGCATGGTAAGCGGGCAGCCCCAGCATTTT.

V and J are TRBV11-2 and TRBJ2-1; D is possibly TRBD1 (6 bases). The length of the CDR3 is 19 residues. Germline CDR1 SGHAT, CDR2 FQNNGV. V was shortened by 4 bases and J by 3 bases, with 25 bases between the two germline ends. The CDR3 is CASSSNRRGPGDVYNEQFF. The CDR3 nucleotides read TGTGCCAGCAGCTCTAACCGAAGGGGACCAGGGGACGTCTACAATGAGCAGTTCTTC.

This chain links TRBV18 with TRBJ1-1; D is undetermined. Germline V gene lookup returns CDR1 KGHSH and CDR2 LQKENI. V gave up 6 bases and J gave up 1 base, with 6 bases separating them. CDR3 size: 12 residues. The CDR3 spells CASSTGNTEAFF. For the CDR3, the DNA is TGTGCCAGCTCTACTGGGAACACTGAAGCTTTCTTT.

The CDR3 reads CASSLGGAPETQYF. The CDR3 DNA is TGTGCCAGCAGTTTAGGGGGGGCGCCGGAGACCCAGTACTTC. The genes are TRBV6-5 and TRBJ2-5; perhaps TRBD2 as D (7 bases). CDR1 is MNHEY, CDR2 SVGAGI, per germline. The CDR3 spans 14 residues. The V gene lost 4 bases and the J gene lost 5 bases, with 14 bases spanning the gap.

This clone was counted a single time. The rearrangement uses TRBV9 and TRBJ1-2; no reliable D call. CDR1 and CDR2 (germline): SGDLS, YYNGEE. Trimming took off 4 bases at V and 3 bases at J, with 19 bases between the two ends. This CDR3 is built from 16 residues. The CDR3 loop reads CASSPQMWASDYGYTF. CDR3 nucleotide sequence: TGTGCCAGCAGCCCTCAGATGTGGGCGTCGGACTATGGCTACACCTTC.

The J gene is TRBJ2-5, the V gene TRBV6-6, with D possibly being TRBD1 (5 bases). V was cut by 6 bases and J by 2 bases, with 10 bases left in between. This CDR3 spans 13 amino acids. Germline-derived CDR1 and CDR2 are MNHNY and SVGAGI (reference sequence). The CDR3 DNA reads as TGTGCCAGCAGATCCGACAGACAAGAGACCCAGTACTTC. Encoded protein: CASRSDRQETQYF.